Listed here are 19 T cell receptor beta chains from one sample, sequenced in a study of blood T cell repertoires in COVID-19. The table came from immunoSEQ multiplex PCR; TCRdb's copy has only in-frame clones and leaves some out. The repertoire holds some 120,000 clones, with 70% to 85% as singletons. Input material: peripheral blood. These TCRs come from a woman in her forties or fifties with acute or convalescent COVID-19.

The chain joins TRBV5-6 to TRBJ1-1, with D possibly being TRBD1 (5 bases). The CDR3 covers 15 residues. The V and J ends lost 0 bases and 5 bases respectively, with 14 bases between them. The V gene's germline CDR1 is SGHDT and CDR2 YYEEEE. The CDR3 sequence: CASSLANRRGTEAFF. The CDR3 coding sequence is TGTGCCAGCAGCTTGGCGAACAGGCGGGGTACTGAAGCTTTCTTT.

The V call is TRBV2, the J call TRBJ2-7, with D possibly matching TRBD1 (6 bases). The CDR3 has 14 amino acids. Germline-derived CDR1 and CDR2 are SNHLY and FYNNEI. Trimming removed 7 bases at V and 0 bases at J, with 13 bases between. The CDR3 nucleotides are TGTGCCAGCACAACCGGACAGCCCTCCTACGAGCAGTACTTC. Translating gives CASTTGQPSYEQYF.

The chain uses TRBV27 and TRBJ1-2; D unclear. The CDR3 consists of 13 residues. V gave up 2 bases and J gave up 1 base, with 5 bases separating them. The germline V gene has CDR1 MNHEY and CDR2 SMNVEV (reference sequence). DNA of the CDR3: TGTGCCAGCAGTTTACAATTTAACTATGGCTACACCTTC. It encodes CASSLQFNYGYTF.

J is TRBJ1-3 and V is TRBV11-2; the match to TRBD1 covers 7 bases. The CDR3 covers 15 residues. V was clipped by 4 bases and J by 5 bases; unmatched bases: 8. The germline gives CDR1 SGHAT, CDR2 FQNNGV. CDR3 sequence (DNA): TGTGCCAGCAGCTCATACAGGGGACTGCGAAACACCATATATTTT. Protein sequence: CASSSYRGLRNTIYF.

The CDR3 DNA is TGTGCCAGCAGCTTAGACAGGGGGCCTTCGGATTCACCCCTCCACTTT. Protein: CASSLDRGPSDSPLHF. The V and J genes are TRBV5-4 and TRBJ1-6, with 10 bases fitting TRBD1. This CDR3 comprises 16 residues. Unmatched junction bases numbered 7, after V lost 2 bases and J lost 8 bases. Germline values: CDR1 SGHNT, CDR2 YYREEE (reference sequence). The full variable domain, in which reference TRBV5-4 and TRBJ1-6 provide the parts outside the CDR3, is ETGVTQSPTHLIKTRGQQVTLRCSSQSGHNTVSWYQQALGQGPQFIFQYYREEENGRGNFPPRFSGLQFPNYSSELNVNALELDDSALYLCASSLDRGPSDSPLHFGNGTRLTVT.

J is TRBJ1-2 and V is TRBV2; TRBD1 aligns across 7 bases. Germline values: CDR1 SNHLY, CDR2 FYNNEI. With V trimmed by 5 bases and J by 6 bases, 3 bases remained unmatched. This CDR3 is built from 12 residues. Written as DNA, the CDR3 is TGTGCCAGCAGTAGACAGGGCAATGGCTACACCTTC. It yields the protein CASSRQGNGYTF.

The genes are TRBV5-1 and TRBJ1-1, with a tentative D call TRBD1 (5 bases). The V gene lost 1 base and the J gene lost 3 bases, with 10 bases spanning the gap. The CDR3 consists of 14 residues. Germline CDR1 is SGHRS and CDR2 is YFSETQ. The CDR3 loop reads CASSLSGGYTEAFF. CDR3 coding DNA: TGCGCCAGCAGCTTGTCTGGGGGGTACACTGAAGCTTTCTTT.

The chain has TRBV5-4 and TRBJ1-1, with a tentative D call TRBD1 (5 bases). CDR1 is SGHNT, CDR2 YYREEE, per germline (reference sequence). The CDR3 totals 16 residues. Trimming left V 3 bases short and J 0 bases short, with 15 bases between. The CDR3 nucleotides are TGTGCCAGCAGCTCGGGACTGCCCCTCATGAACACTGAAGCTTTCTTT. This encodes CASSSGLPLMNTEAFF.

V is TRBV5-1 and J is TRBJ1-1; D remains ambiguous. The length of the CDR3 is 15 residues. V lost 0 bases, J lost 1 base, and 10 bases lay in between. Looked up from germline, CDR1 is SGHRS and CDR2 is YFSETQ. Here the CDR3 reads CASSLDVAENTEAFF. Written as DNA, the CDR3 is TGCGCCAGCAGCTTGGACGTTGCAGAGAACACTGAAGCTTTCTTT. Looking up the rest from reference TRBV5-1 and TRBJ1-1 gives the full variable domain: KAGVTQTPRYLIKTRGQQVTLSCSPISGHRSVSWYQQTPGQGLQFLFEYFSETQRNKGNFPGRFSGRQFSNSRSEMNVSTLELGDSALYLCASSLDVAENTEAFFGQGTRLTVV.

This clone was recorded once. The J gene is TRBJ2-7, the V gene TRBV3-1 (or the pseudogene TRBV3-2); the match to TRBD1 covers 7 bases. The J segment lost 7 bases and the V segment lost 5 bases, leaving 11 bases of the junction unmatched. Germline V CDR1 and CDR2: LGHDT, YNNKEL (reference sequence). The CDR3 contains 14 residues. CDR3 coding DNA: TGTGCCAGCAGCAACCGACAGGGACGTGAGGAGCAGTACTTC. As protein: CASSNRQGREEQYF.

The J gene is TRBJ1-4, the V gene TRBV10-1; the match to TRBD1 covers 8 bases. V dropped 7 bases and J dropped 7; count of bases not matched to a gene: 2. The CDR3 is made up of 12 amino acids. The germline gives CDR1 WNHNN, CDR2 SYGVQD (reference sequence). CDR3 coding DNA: TGCGCCAGCACGGACAGGGCTGAAAAACTGTTTTTT. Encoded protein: CASTDRAEKLFF.

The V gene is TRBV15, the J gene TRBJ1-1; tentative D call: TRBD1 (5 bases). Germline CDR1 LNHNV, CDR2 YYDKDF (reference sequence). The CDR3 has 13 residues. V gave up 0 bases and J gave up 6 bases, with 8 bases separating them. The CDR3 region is CATSRDGAAEAFF. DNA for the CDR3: TGTGCCACCAGCAGAGATGGGGCTGCTGAAGCTTTCTTT.

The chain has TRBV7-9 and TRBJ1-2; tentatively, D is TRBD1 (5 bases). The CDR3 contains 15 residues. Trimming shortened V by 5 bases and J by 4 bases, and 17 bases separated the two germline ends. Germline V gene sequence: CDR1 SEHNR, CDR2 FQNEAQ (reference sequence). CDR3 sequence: CASSGMGQGFYGYTF. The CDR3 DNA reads TGTGCCAGCAGCGGGATGGGGCAGGGATTCTATGGCTACACCTTC.

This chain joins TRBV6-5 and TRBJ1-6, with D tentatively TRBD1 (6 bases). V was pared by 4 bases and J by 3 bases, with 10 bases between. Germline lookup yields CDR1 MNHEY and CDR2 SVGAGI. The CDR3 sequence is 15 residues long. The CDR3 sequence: CASSSRGDYNSPLHF. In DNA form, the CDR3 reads TGTGCCAGCAGTTCCAGGGGAGACTATAATTCACCCCTCCACTTT.

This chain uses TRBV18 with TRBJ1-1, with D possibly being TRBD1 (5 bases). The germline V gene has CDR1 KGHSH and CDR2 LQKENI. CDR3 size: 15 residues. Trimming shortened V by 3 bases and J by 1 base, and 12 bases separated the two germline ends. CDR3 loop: CASSPVGPRNTEAFF. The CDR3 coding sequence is TGTGCCAGCTCACCCGTGGGGCCTCGGAACACTGAAGCTTTCTTT. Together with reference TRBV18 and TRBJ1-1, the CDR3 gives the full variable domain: NAGVMQNPRHLVRRRGQEARLRCSPMKGHSHVYWYRQLPEEGLKFMVYLQKENIIDESGMPKERFSAEFPKEGPSILRIQQVVRGDSAAYFCASSPVGPRNTEAFFGQGTRLTVV.

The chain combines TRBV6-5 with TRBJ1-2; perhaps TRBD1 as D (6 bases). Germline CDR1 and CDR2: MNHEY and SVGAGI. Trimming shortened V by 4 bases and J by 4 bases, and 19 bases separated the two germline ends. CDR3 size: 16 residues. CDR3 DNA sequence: TGTGCCAGCAGTTCCCCGAAGACAGGAGAATTCTATGGCTACACCTTC. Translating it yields CASSSPKTGEFYGYTF.

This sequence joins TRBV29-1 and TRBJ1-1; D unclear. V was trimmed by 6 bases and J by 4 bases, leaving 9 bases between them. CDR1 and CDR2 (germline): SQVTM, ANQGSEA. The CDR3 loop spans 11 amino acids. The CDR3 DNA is TGCAGCGTCGCTAGCGGCACTGAAGCTTTCTTT. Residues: CSVASGTEAFF.

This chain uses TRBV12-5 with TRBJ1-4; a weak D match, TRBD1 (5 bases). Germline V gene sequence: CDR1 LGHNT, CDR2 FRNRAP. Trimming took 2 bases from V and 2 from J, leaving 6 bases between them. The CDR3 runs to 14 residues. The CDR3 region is CASGLSGTNEKLFF. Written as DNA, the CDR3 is TGTGCTAGTGGTTTGTCAGGGACTAATGAAAAACTGTTTTTT.

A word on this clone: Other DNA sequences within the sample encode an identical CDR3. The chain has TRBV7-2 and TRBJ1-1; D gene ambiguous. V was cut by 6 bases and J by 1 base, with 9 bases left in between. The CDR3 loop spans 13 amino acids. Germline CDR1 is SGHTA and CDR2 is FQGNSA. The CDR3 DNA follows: TGTGCCAGCAGTCTCTCAGGGAACACTGAAGCTTTCTTT. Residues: CASSLSGNTEAFF. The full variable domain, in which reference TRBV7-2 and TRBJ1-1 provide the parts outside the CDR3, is GAGVSQSPSNKVTEKGKDVELRCDPISGHTALYWYRQSLGQGLEFLIYFQGNSAPDKSGLPSDRFSAERTGGSVSTLTIQRTQQEDSAVYLCASSLSGNTEAFFGQGTRLTVV.